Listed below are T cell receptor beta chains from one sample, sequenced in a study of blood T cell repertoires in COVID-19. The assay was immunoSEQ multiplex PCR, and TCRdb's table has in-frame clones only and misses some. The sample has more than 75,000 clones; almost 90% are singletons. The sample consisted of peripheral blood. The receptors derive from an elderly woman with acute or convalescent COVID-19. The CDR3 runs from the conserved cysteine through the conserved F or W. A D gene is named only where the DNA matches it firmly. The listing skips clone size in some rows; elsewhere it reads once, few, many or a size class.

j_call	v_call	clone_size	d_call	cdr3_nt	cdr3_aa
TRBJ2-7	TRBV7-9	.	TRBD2	TGTGCCAGCAGCTCCCAGACTAGCGAGGGCTACGAGCAGTACTTC	CASSSQTSEGYEQYF
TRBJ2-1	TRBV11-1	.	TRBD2	TGTGCCAGCAACCCCGGGACTAGTTGGGAGTACGTGCAGTTCTTC	CASNPGTSWEYVQFF
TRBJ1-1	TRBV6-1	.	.	TGTGCCAGCAGTGAACTCAGCAGGCAGAACACTGAAGCTTTCTTT	CASSELSRQNTEAFF
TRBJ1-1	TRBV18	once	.	TGTGCCAGCTCACCCCCAAGGGGGGGAACCGCCGAAGCTTTCTTT	CASSPPRGGTAEAFF
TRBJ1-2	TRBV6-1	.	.	TGTGCCAGCAGTGGCTCGACAAGCAATAACTATGGCTACACCTTC	CASSGSTSNNYGYTF
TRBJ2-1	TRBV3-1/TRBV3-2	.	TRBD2	TGTGCCAGCAGCCAAGACGGGGGGTACAATGAGCAGTTCTTC	CASSQDGGYNEQFF
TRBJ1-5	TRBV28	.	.	TGTGCCAGCAGAGAGGGCAATCAGCCCCAGCATTTT	CASREGNQPQHF
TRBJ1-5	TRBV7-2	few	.	TGTGCCAGCAGCTTAGTCGGCGGACATAGCAATCAGCCCCAGCATTTT	CASSLVGGHSNQPQHF
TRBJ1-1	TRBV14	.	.	TGTGCCAGCAGTCTACAGACAGGCGGGCACACTGAAGCTTTCTTT	CASSLQTGGHTEAFF
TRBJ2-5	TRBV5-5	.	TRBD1	TGTGCCAGCAGCTTGGCCGGGACAGCGATCCAAGAGACCCAGTACTTC	CASSLAGTAIQETQYF
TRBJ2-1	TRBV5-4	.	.	TGTGCCAGCAGCCGGACTGTAAACTCCTACAATGAGCAGTTCTTC	CASSRTVNSYNEQFF
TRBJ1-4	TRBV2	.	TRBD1	TGTGCCAGCAGAAGGACAGGCGTACTTAATGAAAAACTGTTTTTT	CASRRTGVLNEKLFF
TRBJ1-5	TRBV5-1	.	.	TGCGCCAGCAGCCTCATAGGGGGTGAGGGTCAGCCCCAGCATTTT	CASSLIGGEGQPQHF
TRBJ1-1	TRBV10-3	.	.	TGTGCCATCAGTGATGGGCCAGGGGCTTTCTTT	CAISDGPGAFF
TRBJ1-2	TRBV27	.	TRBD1	TGTGCCAGCAGTCAAAAGCGGAAGGGGACAGCTAACTATGGCTACACCTTC	CASSQKRKGTANYGYTF
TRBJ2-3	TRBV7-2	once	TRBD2	TGTGCCAGCAGACCAGACTCTAGCGGGGGGTACACAGATACGCAGTATTTT	CASRPDSSGGYTDTQYF
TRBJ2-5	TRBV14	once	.	TGTGCCAGCAGCCAAACACAGGTGTTGGGCGGAGAGACCCAGTACTTC	CASSQTQVLGGETQYF
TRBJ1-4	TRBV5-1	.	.	TGCGCCAGCAGCCCACAGGGTCCTCTCAATGAAAAACTGTTTTTT	CASSPQGPLNEKLFF
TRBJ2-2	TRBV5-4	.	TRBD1	TGTGCCAGCAGCCCGCCCGGCAGGGGGCAGGGCGGGGAGCTGTTTTTT	CASSPPGRGQGGELFF
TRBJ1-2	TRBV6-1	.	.	TGTGCCAGCAGTGAAACAATGGCCTCTAACTATGGCTACACCTTC	CASSETMASNYGYTF
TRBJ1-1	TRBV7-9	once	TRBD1	TGTGCCAGCACCCCACGGCCAGGGGGCACTGAAGCTTTCTTT	CASTPRPGGTEAFF
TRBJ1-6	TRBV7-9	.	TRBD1	TGTGCCAGCAGCCAAGGACAGGGGGGGAATTCACCCCTCCACTTT	CASSQGQGGNSPLHF
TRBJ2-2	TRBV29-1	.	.	TGCAGCGCCCTCGGTAGTTGGAACACCGGGGAGCTGTTTTTT	CSALGSWNTGELFF
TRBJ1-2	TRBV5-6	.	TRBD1	TGTGCCAGCAGCTGGGGGACAGGGGAGTTTATTGGCTACACCTTC	CASSWGTGEFIGYTF
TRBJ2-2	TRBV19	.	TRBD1	TGTGCCAGTAGCAGGGACAGGGGAGTCACCGGGGAGCTGTTTTTT	CASSRDRGVTGELFF
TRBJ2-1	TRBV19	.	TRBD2	TGTGCCAGTAGAGCGGGGGCTTGGAATGAGCAGTTCTTC	CASRAGAWNEQFF
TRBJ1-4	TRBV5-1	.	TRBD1	TGCGCCAGCAGCTATGGACAGGGTGGAGAAAAACTGTTTTTT	CASSYGQGGEKLFF
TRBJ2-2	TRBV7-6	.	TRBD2	TGTGCCAGCAGTTACAGCGGGGGGGCGAACACCGGGGAGCTGTTTTTT	CASSYSGGANTGELFF
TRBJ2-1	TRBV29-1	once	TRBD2	TGCAGCGGGGAACTAGCGCCGGGGAATGGGCAGTTCTTC	CSGELAPGNGQFF
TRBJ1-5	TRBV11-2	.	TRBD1	TGTGCCAGCAGCTTAGATAGAGGGACAGGAGGCAATCAGCCCCAGCATTTT	CASSLDRGTGGNQPQHF